Sequencing of this T cell receptor beta chain was carried out in a study of early T cells in non-severe SARS-CoV-2 infection (dated by TCRdb to about 2021). Background on the whole study: Bulk RNA from unsorted whole blood was used for TCR sequencing, so alpha and beta chains could not be paired.

Based on the germline V gene (reference sequence), the CDR1 and CDR2 sequences are MNHEY and SMNVEV. The CDR3 contains 14 residues, cysteine and phenylalanine counted. Kept here is only the CDR3 DNA, which spans 42 bases and is read in frame from base 1. Trimming removed 8 bases from V and 7 bases from J, leaving 21 bases between the germline ends. The library was made by 5' RACE. Sequencer: NextSeq 500. In the TCR library protocol, unique molecular identifiers were attached to individual cDNA molecules to correct for PCR bias and sequencing error. TCR alpha and beta chains were both sequenced, and the abundances of alpha and beta sequences in each sample were closely correlated with each other. Per the authors' processing: V gene, J gene and CDR3 annotation of TCR sequences was performed with Decombinator V4. TCRs were defined as expanded if a significant change between any two time points was detected under a Poisson model with p below 0.0001. TCR abundances were normalised to the total number of TCRs sequenced per sample and were expressed as counts per million. TRAV1-2 paired with TRAJ12, TRAJ20 or TRAJ33 defined MAIT TCRs, while TRAV10 paired with TRAJ18 defined iNKT TCRs. VDJdb, accessed 1 November 2021, was searched for CMV, EBV and SARS-CoV-2 annotated TCRs, with TCRs annotated for multiple antigens excluded. TCRdb trimmed the raw reads at Q25, called clones with MiXCR and kept productive beta chains. All rows with the same CDR3 protein become a single entry with the most common DNA and genes. It is TCRdb's table, rather than the study itself, that gives the V and J calls and clone size. This sample has tens of thousands of distinct CDR3 sequences in its table, and around 6.9% of those were observed once. Approximately 4.5% of the sample goes to the ten largest clones.

Set within a cohort of healthcare workers in London, UK, this nested case-control study involved weekly PCR testing of nasopharyngeal swabs along with blood sampling. Healthcare workers were recruited between 23 and 31 March 2020, during the week of the UK lockdown, and were followed weekly for up to about 15 weeks. What the authors observed across the whole study: Matching against VDJdb was skewed toward anti-spike CD8 responses, likely underestimated virus-specific expansions, and missed private and CD4 specificities.

This clonotype was counted a few times. Its antigen specificity is not known. One base away there is no much larger clone; base qualities are not given. The specimen sequenced was whole blood. This clonotype was sampled from an adult who was a healthcare worker with PCR-confirmed SARS-CoV-2 infection or an uninfected control (not recorded which). Recombination joined TRBV27 with TRBJ2-7; the D segment is perhaps TRBD1 or TRBD2, each sharing 6 matched bases. CDR3 protein: CASASPTGAGEQYF. The sequence in DNA is TGTGCCAGCGCCAGTCCTACGGGGGCCGGGGAGCAGTACTTC.